The 12 T cell receptor beta chains below come from one sample, sequenced in a study of regulatory T cells in long-lasting Graves disease. The time point was: newly diagnosed GD, antithyroid drugs for less than 3 months. Extracted PBMC RNA gave rise to the TCR library. Arm-PCR of CDR3 regions with iRepertoire HTBI primers generated TCR beta libraries. TCRdb analysed the multiplex PCR reads with MiXCR anew, one entry per CDR3 protein. Of 350,000 to 500,000 distinct CDR3 sequences listed, about 16% are singletons. These sequences were also reported in another study, on T cells in Graves' hyperthyroidism and ophthalmopathy.

Sequenced material: peripheral blood mononuclear cells (PBMCs), taken at new diagnosis, from a patient treated with antithyroid drugs. The source of these receptors is a woman in her twenties or thirties with Graves disease.

This clonotype was counted between two and nine times. The V and J genes are TRBV12-3 or TRBV12-4 and TRBJ1-2; 8 bases fit TRBD1. The CDR3 extends over 15 amino acids. The trim removed 2 bases at V and 8 bases at J, leaving 10 bases unmatched. The CDR3 DNA reads TGTGCCAGCAGTTTAATGGCGGCAGGGGGCGGCGGCTACACCTTC. Residues: CASSLMAAGGGGYTF.

This clonotype has ten or more counts. The chain recombines TRBV28 with TRBJ2-2, with unresolved D. Looked up from germline, CDR1 is MDHEN and CDR2 is SYDVKM. Trimming removed 6 bases at V and 4 bases at J, with 9 bases between. The CDR3 is 13 residues long. CDR3 residues: CASRSSTTGELFF. CDR3 sequence (DNA): TGTGCCAGCAGATCCAGCACCACCGGGGAGCTGTTTTTT. Filled out from reference TRBV28 and TRBJ2-2, the complete variable domain reads DVKVTQSSRYLVKRTGEKVFLECVQDMDHENMFWYRQDPGLGLRLIYFSYDVKMKEKGDIPEGYSVSREKKERFSLILESASTNQTSMYLCASRSSTTGELFFGEGSRLTVL.

Concerning this clonotype: A much more abundant neighbour one base away suggests this may be a read error. V usage is TRBV11-2 and J usage is TRBJ2-1, with 10 bases aligning to TRBD2. Germline V lookup: CDR1 SGHAT, CDR2 FQNNGV. The CDR3 is 16 amino acids. V dropped 4 bases and J dropped 2; count of bases not matched to a gene: 5. The CDR3 DNA reads TGTGCCAGCAGCTCCTTTAGCGGGAGGACCTACAATGAGCAGTTCTTC. It specifies CASSSFSGRTYNEQFF.

On this clonotype: Its ends do not fully match the called genes, so a read error is possible. The chain employs TRBV9 and TRBJ2-1, with D perhaps assigned TRBD1 or TRBD2 (5 bases each). CDR3 length: 16 amino acids. Per germline, CDR1 SGDLS and CDR2 YYNGEE. CDR3 bases: TGTGCCAGCAGCGTAGGGCCGGGACCCTCCTACAATGGGCAGTTCTTC. Protein: CASSVGPGPSYNGQFF.

This clonotype was found a few times. V usage is TRBV4-1 and J usage is TRBJ2-2; TRBD2 aligns across 10 bases. CDR1 and CDR2 (germline): MGHRA, YSYEKL. This CDR3 is built from 17 residues. J gave up 1 base and V 3 bases, and 5 bases lay outside the gene matches. The CDR3 is CASSHPSSGRNTGELFF. DNA for the CDR3: TGCGCCAGCAGCCATCCGTCTAGCGGGAGGAACACCGGGGAGCTGTTTTTT.

The V and J genes are TRBV3-1 and TRBJ2-2; 15 nucleotides match TRBD2. V lost 2 bases and J lost 6; bases outside the gene matches: 7. CDR3 length: 18 amino acids. Germline assignment: CDR1 LGHDT and CDR2 YNNKEL (reference sequence). CDR3 nucleotides: TGTGCCAGCAGCCAACCAAGGACTAGCGGGAGGGCCCCCGGGGAGCTGTTTTTT. It is translated as CASSQPRTSGRAPGELFF.

This clonotype occurred many times. This chain connects TRBV27 to TRBJ2-1, with D perhaps TRBD2 (5 bases). Germline V CDR1 and CDR2: MNHEY, SMNVEV (reference sequence). Deletions cut 5 bases from V and 10 bases from J, with 15 bases between. There are 13 residues in the CDR3. The CDR3, as DNA: TGTGCCAGCAGTCCCCAAGCCCGCGGGGAGCAGTTCTTC. This gives the protein CASSPQARGEQFF.

In this sample, this clonotype turned up many times. The chain combines TRBV3-1 with TRBJ2-1, with 9 bases that match TRBD2. Germline CDR1 is LGHDT and CDR2 is YNNKEL (reference sequence). V shed 4 bases, J shed 5 bases, and the junction held 6 bases outside the gene matches. The CDR3 is 15 amino acids. CDR3 loop: CASSRLADLHNEQFF. CDR3 coding DNA: TGTGCCAGCAGCCGACTAGCGGATCTACACAATGAGCAGTTCTTC.

This clonotype was seen a single time. V and J are TRBV24-1 and TRBJ2-7; D remains unclear. CDR3 length: 14 amino acids. V was pared by 4 bases and J by 2 bases, with 11 bases between. Germline V lookup: CDR1 KGHDR, CDR2 SFDVKD. The CDR3 nucleotides are TGTGCCACCAGTGACCCCCGTGAGACCTACGAGCAGTACTTC. Amino acids: CATSDPRETYEQYF.

To note about this clonotype: One end of the junction does not line up with germline, which may come from a read error. The gene calls are TRBV12-3 or TRBV12-4 and TRBJ2-1, with a tentative D call TRBD1 (5 bases). The CDR3 covers 11 residues. CDR3 residues: CANSGRGWWFF. CDR3 coding DNA: TGTGCCAACAGTGGAAGGGGCTGGTGGTTCTTC.

This clonotype was seen repeatedly, ten times or more. The V call is TRBV20-1, the J call TRBJ2-1; 10 bases are a match to TRBD2. V trimming: 5 bases; J trimming: 1 base; junction bases outside the gene matches: 20. CDR1 is DFQATT and CDR2 is SNEGSKA in the germline V gene (reference sequence). This CDR3 spans 20 amino acids. Here the CDR3 reads CSAPDTSTSGPTHSYNEQFF. The CDR3 region has the DNA TGCAGTGCTCCAGATACCTCGACTAGCGGGCCCACCCATTCCTACAATGAGCAGTTCTTC.

This clonotype has just a few counts. This chain links TRBV20-1 with TRBJ2-1, with D tentatively TRBD2 (6 bases). From germline, CDR1 is DFQATT and CDR2 SNEGSKA (reference sequence). V was shortened by 3 bases and J by 2 bases, with 8 bases between the two germline ends. The CDR3 is 13 residues long. The CDR3 DNA reads as TGCAGTGCTAGGGGACTGACCTACAATGAGCAGTTCTTC. Translated: CSARGLTYNEQFF.